Listed below are T cell receptor beta chains from one sample, sequenced in a study of OX40 agonist ivuxolimab in advanced cancers. Profiling relied on immunoSEQ multiplex PCR, and the TCRdb table lists in-frame clones only, not all of them. Here the sample spans 65,000 to 80,000 clones, more than 85% being singletons. The specimen was CD4+ or CD8+ T cells sorted from blood, collected in a trial of the OX40 agonist ivuxolimab. The receptors stem from an adult with an advanced solid tumor such as melanoma, head and neck, liver or kidney cancer. Both conserved end residues are part of each CDR3. The D gene is left open where the match is weak. The size field is filled for only some rows; it gives once, few, many or a size class.

v_call	j_call	clone_size	d_call	cdr3_nt	cdr3_aa
TRBV6-6	TRBJ2-1	.	.	TGTGCCAGCAGTCCGGCTGGGTCCCTCTCCTACAATGAGCAGTTCTTC	CASSPAGSLSYNEQFF
TRBV25-1	TRBJ2-5	.	.	TGTGCCAGCATGGGGGTACTGATAGAGACCCAGTACTTC	CASMGVLIETQYF
TRBV6-5	TRBJ1-1	.	.	TGTGCCAGCAGTTACCTACAGGCGGGCACTGAAGCTTTCTTT	CASSYLQAGTEAFF
TRBV19	TRBJ2-1	.	TRBD2	TGTGCCAGTCTCGGACTAGCGGGGGGAGACAATGAGCAGTTCTTC	CASLGLAGGDNEQFF
TRBV29-1	TRBJ2-1	.	.	TGCAGCGTTGAAGGCTTCCTAGTACGGGTTAACCATTACAATGAGCAGTTCTTC	CSVEGFLVRVNHYNEQFF
TRBV7-9	TRBJ1-1	once	.	TGTGCCAGCAGCTTACAGCAGGGGTCCGAAGCTTTCTTT	CASSLQQGSEAFF
TRBV7-2	TRBJ2-7	.	.	TGTGCCAGCAGCCTGACTCGTGCTAACGAGCAGTACTTC	CASSLTRANEQYF
TRBV28	TRBJ1-2	.	.	TGTGCCACCGAAGCAGCCGGATACTATGGCTACACCTTC	CATEAAGYYGYTF
TRBV9	TRBJ2-1	few	TRBD2	TGTGCCAGCAGCCTATCGAGCGGGAGGGGGAGGAATGAGCAGTTCTTC	CASSLSSGRGRNEQFF
TRBV4-2	TRBJ2-3	.	TRBD2	TGTGCCAGCAGCCAATCCCGGACTAGCGGGGCTAGCACAGATACGCAGTATTTT	CASSQSRTSGASTDTQYF
TRBV4-2	TRBJ1-4	.	TRBD1	TGTGCCAGCAGCTTCGGGGGACAGGGGGCAGGCAAACTGTTTTTT	CASSFGGQGAGKLFF
TRBV28	TRBJ2-3	.	.	TGTGCCAGCAGACCTCAACATGTCACAGATACGCAGTATTTT	CASRPQHVTDTQYF
TRBV5-1	TRBJ2-7	.	TRBD1	TGCGCCAGCTCCCCTAAGGGGACAGGGGTACGGGAGCAGTACTTC	CASSPKGTGVREQYF
TRBV7-3	TRBJ2-3	.	TRBD1	TGTGCCAGCAGCTTAAAGGGACAGGGGGCAGTCACGCAGTATTTT	CASSLKGQGAVTQYF
TRBV9	TRBJ2-5	.	.	TGTGCCAGCAGCGTAGGGGTAGGAGCGTACCAAGAGACCCAGTACTTC	CASSVGVGAYQETQYF
TRBV28	TRBJ2-7	once	.	TGTGCCAGCAGTGGAGGGGGGGCAAGCTCCTACGAGCAGTACTTC	CASSGGGASSYEQYF
TRBV5-4	TRBJ2-3	.	.	TGTGCCAGCAGCTTGGGCGGGGTACTGAGCACAGATACGCAGTATTTT	CASSLGGVLSTDTQYF
TRBV5-1	TRBJ2-5	once	TRBD1	TGCGCCAGCAGCTTGTGGGACAGCCAAGAGACCCAGTACTTC	CASSLWDSQETQYF
TRBV10-1	TRBJ1-6	few	.	TGCGCCAGCAGTGATGCAGGGTCACCCCTCCACTTT	CASSDAGSPLHF
TRBV5-1	TRBJ2-5	once	.	TGCGCCAGCAGCCCGTACCTCAGGAGTTTGGAGACCCAGTACTTC	CASSPYLRSLETQYF
TRBV19	TRBJ1-2	.	.	TGTGCCATCCAGTGGGGAGGATCCCATAACTATGGCTACACCTTC	CAIQWGGSHNYGYTF
TRBV27	TRBJ2-5	.	.	TGTGCCAGCCCGCACTACCGAGACAGTCAAGAGACCCAGTACTTC	CASPHYRDSQETQYF
TRBV7-2	TRBJ1-2	.	.	TGTGCCAGCAGCTTAGAGCTAATACAGGGCTATGGCTACACCTTC	CASSLELIQGYGYTF
TRBV11-2	TRBJ2-7	.	.	TGTGCCAGCAGCTTAGATATCCCCAGCGAGCAGTACTTC	CASSLDIPSEQYF
TRBV7-2	TRBJ1-1	.	.	TGTGCCAGCAGCTTAGGTGGCAGGGTAAACACTGAAGCTTTCTTT	CASSLGGRVNTEAFF
TRBV2	TRBJ1-6	.	.	TGTGCCAGCAGTGCAGGGGCCCCACCCCAGCCCCTCCACTTT	CASSAGAPPQPLHF
TRBV10-1	TRBJ2-7	.	.	TGCGCCAGCAGTGAGGGGGCCAGGAGGGAGCAGTACTTC	CASSEGARREQYF
TRBV7-8	TRBJ1-2	.	.	TGTGCCAGCAGCTTATCTGGGCCGGCTACCTATGGCTACACCTTC	CASSLSGPATYGYTF
TRBV7-2	TRBJ2-5	.	TRBD2	TGTGCCAGCAGCCGGGGGGGGGTCCAAGAGACCCAGTACTTC	CASSRGGVQETQYF
TRBV7-9	TRBJ1-3	.	.	TGTGCCAGCAGCTCTAAGGGGGGGGGACTGCCCTCTGGAAACACCATATATTTT	CASSSKGGGLPSGNTIYF
TRBV6-5	TRBJ2-7	.	TRBD1	TGTGCCAGCAGTTACGTGGGACAGGGCTCCTACGAGCAGTACTTC	CASSYVGQGSYEQYF
TRBV13	TRBJ1-1	.	TRBD1	TGTGCCAGCAGCTTAGAGGGGGCGAGGATCGGCACTGAAGCTTTCTTT	CASSLEGARIGTEAFF
TRBV5-1	TRBJ2-1	.	.	TGCGCCAGCAGCTTGGGTTGGGGCTCCTACAATGAGCAGTTCTTC	CASSLGWGSYNEQFF
TRBV2	TRBJ1-5	.	TRBD1	TGTGCCAGCAGTGTCCCGTGGACAGGGGACTTAAATCAGCCCCAGCATTTT	CASSVPWTGDLNQPQHF
TRBV7-2	TRBJ1-1	.	.	TGTGCCAGCAGCTTAGATCGGCGGATGAACACTGAAGCTTTCTTT	CASSLDRRMNTEAFF
TRBV2	TRBJ1-6	many	.	TGTGCCAGCAGCGTTACAGGGTTGGGATCACCCCTCCACTTT	CASSVTGLGSPLHF
TRBV6-5	TRBJ2-1	.	TRBD2	TGTGCCAGCAGTAGGACTAGTTTGTCCTACAATGAGCAGTTCTTC	CASSRTSLSYNEQFF